This entry features one T cell receptor beta chain sequence. Sequencing relied on a cDNA template that was reverse transcribed from extracted RNA. Sequencing used immunoSEQ multiplex PCR; TCRdb keeps in-frame clones, though not all of them. The table has around 150,000 clones, roughly 60% seen once. CDR3 length: 16 amino acids. CDR1 is SGHRS, CDR2 YFSETQ, per germline. Losses at the gene ends were 2 bases for V and 4 bases for J; bases not matched to a gene: 4. The data originate from a study of CD8+ T cells in alopecia areata. The origin of this receptor is a human donor in good health. This rearrangement joins TRBV5-1 to TRBJ2-5; TRBD2 aligns across 14 bases. Specimen: CD4+ T cells sorted from blood. DNA of the CDR3: TGCGCCAGCAGCTTCGGACTAGCGGGAGGTCCAGAGACCCAGTACTTC. Translation gives CASSFGLAGGPETQYF. Using reference TRBV5-1 and TRBJ2-5 for the parts outside the CDR3, the full variable domain is KAGVTQTPRYLIKTRGQQVTLSCSPISGHRSVSWYQQTPGQGLQFLFEYFSETQRNKGNFPGRFSGRQFSNSRSEMNVSTLELGDSALYLCASSFGLAGGPETQYFGPGTRLLVL.